The 32 T cell receptor beta chains listed next were all sequenced from one sample in a study of identical twins (dated by TCRdb to 2016 to 2017). Library prep was done by 5' RACE. Instrument on record: Illumina HiSeq 2000. The public reads were reprocessed in TCRdb via fastp at Q25 and MiXCR, keeping in-frame beta chains. Rows matching on CDR3 protein sequence are summarized as one entry with the most common DNA and genes. The sample data list 1.5 million to 2 million distinct CDR3 sequences, and 25% to 35% of these were observed just once. Approximately 0.29% of the sample is held by the ten biggest clonotypes. Material for sequencing was cord blood. The receptors were gathered from a newborn girl in good health.

Details on this clonotype: The junction and the germline gene differ at one end; a read error may be behind it. The chain recombines TRBV11-2 with TRBJ1-1, with TRBD1 as a possible D gene (6 bases). The CDR3 is 14 amino acids. Germline V gene data show CDR1 as SGHAT and CDR2 as FQNNGV. The DNA for the CDR3 is TGTGCCAGCACCCAAGGGGCGGGGGACACTGTAGCTTTCTTT. Translating gives CASTQGAGDTVAFF. Full variable domain (rest looked up from reference TRBV11-2 and TRBJ1-1): EAGVAQSPRYKIIEKRQSVAFWCNPISGHATLYWYQQILGQGPKLLIQFQNNGVVDDSQLPKDRFSAERLKGVDSTLKIQPAKLEDSAVYLCASTQGAGDTVAFFGQGTRLTVV.

This sequence joins TRBV11-2 and TRBJ2-1; 12 bases line up with TRBD2. The germline V gene encodes CDR1 SGHAT and CDR2 FQNNGV. Losses at the gene ends were 4 bases for V and 4 bases for J; bases not matched to a gene: 8. The CDR3 consists of 17 residues. CDR3 nucleotide sequence: TGTGCCAGCAGCTCTCGTCTAGCGGGGGGGCTTTACAATGAGCAGTTCTTC. Translation gives CASSSRLAGGLYNEQFF.

About this clonotype: A read error may account for a junction end that differs from germline. The chain couples TRBV7-7 to TRBJ2-3; D unclear. In germline, CDR1 is SSHAT, CDR2 FNYEAQ (reference sequence). This CDR3 is 17 amino acids long. Written as DNA, the CDR3 is TGTGCTAGCAGCTTTTTGCCAGGCGCCCCAAAGTCTGATACGCAGTATTTT. This gives the protein CASSFLPGAPKSDTQYF.

The chain has TRBV3-1 and TRBJ2-5; D is uncertain. With 0 bases removed from V and 6 bases from J, the gap between germline ends came to 5 bases. The CDR3 length is 12 residues. The germline V gene has CDR1 LGHDT and CDR2 YNNKEL (reference sequence). The CDR3 bases are TGTGCCAGCAGCCAAGATACCAAGACCCAGTACTTC. It specifies CASSQDTKTQYF.

This clonotype was counted only a few times. The chain is built from TRBV5-6 and TRBJ1-2; tentatively, D is TRBD1 (5 bases). The V gene lost 4 bases and the J gene lost 5 bases, with 15 bases spanning the gap. The CDR3 loop spans 14 amino acids. Germline loops: CDR1 SGHDT, CDR2 YYEEEE. The CDR3 is CASSTPTVLYGYTF. CDR3 DNA sequence: TGTGCCAGCAGCACGCCGACAGTCCTTTATGGCTACACCTTC.

The chain employs TRBV20-1 and TRBJ2-5; weak D call: TRBD2 (6 bases). This CDR3 has 15 residues. CDR1 DFQATT and CDR2 SNEGSKA come from the germline V gene (reference sequence). Trimming left V 0 bases short and J 5 bases short, with 16 bases between. The CDR3 nucleotides are TGCAGTGCTAGAGACCCCAGAGCGGGCGACGAGACCCAGTACTTC. Amino acid sequence: CSARDPRAGDETQYF.

The rearrangement links TRBV10-3 to TRBJ2-1; 8 bases align to TRBD2. V lost 0 bases and J lost 13; bases outside the gene matches: 14. CDR3 length equals 16 residues. Germline V gene lookup returns CDR1 ENHRY and CDR2 SYGVKD. CDR3 in DNA: TGTGCCATCAGTGAGTCGCTTAACGGGAGGGGAGAGACCCAGTTCTTC. Protein: CAISESLNGRGETQFF.

About this clonotype: At one of its ends the junction is not consistent with the germline gene, which may arise from a read error. This chain links TRBV6-5 with TRBJ2-3; TRBD1 is a possible D gene (5 bases). The CDR3 consists of 14 residues. Germline CDR1 MNHEY, CDR2 SVGAGI. The CDR3 reads CAGSYRRATDTQYF. The CDR3, as DNA: TGTGCCGGCAGTTACCGCAGGGCCACAGATACGCAGTATTTT.

The chain uses TRBV20-1 and TRBJ2-1, with D perhaps matching TRBD2 (5 bases). From germline, CDR1 is DFQATT and CDR2 SNEGSKA (reference sequence). The CDR3 consists of 17 residues. The ends were cut back, 1 base at V and 4 bases at J, with 20 bases in the middle. The CDR3 loop is CSARAKAAGNYYNEQFF. The DNA of the CDR3 is TGCAGTGCTAGAGCCAAAGCGGCTGGCAACTATTACAATGAGCAGTTCTTC.

This clonotype has a single count. The junction departs from germline at one end; a sequencing error may be responsible. The chain combines TRBV28 with TRBJ2-3; D is possibly TRBD1 (5 bases). The CDR3 runs 15 residues. The germline CDR1 and CDR2 sequences are MDHEN and SYDVKM. The CDR3 DNA follows: TGTGCCAGCAGTCCAACTATTAGGGGCGCAGATGCGCAGTATTTT. As protein: CASSPTIRGADAQYF.

This chain joins TRBV12-5 and TRBJ2-3; no reliable D call. V gave up 1 base and J gave up 4 bases, with 6 bases separating them. The CDR3 extends over 13 amino acids. Per germline, CDR1 LGHNT and CDR2 FRNRAP. This CDR3 is CASGLEGADTQYF. The CDR3 DNA follows: TGTGCTAGTGGTTTGGAAGGCGCAGATACGCAGTATTTT.

The chain recombines TRBV2 with TRBJ1-1; D not resolved. Trimming stripped 0 bases from V and 7 bases from J, with 12 bases between. CDR3 size: 14 residues. Germline CDR1 and CDR2: SNHLY and FYNNEI. CDR3 nucleotide sequence: TGTGCCAGCAGTGAAGCGGAACATTGGGGTGAAGCTTTCTTT. This translates into CASSEAEHWGEAFF.

J is TRBJ1-4 and V is TRBV11-1; D remains unclear. CDR1 is SGHAT and CDR2 is FQDESV in the germline V gene (reference sequence). The CDR3 consists of 13 residues. V lost 0 bases and J lost 8, with 7 bases in between. CDR3 protein: CASSLAPDEKLFF. CDR3 coding DNA: TGTGCCAGCAGCTTAGCGCCTGACGAAAAACTGTTTTTT. The variable domain in full, with the rest retrieved from reference TRBV11-1 and TRBJ1-4, is EAEVAQSPRYKITEKSQAVAFWCDPISGHATLYWYRQILGQGPELLVQFQDESVVDDSQLPKDRFSAERLKGVDSTLKIQPAELGDSAMYLCASSLAPDEKLFFGSGTQLSVL.

Points on this clonotype: A clone one base away is much larger, so this may be a read error. The chain combines TRBV29-1 with TRBJ2-3, with D uncertain. This CDR3 is 13 amino acids long. Trimming pared 8 bases from V and 0 bases from J, leaving 12 bases between. CDR1 is SQVTM and CDR2 is ANQGSEA in the germline V gene. CDR3 region: CSISAFSTDTQYF. CDR3 in DNA: TGCAGCATTTCGGCGTTCAGCACAGATACGCAGTATTTT.

V usage is TRBV7-9 and J usage is TRBJ2-1, with D possibly TRBD1 on 5 matching bases. Germline V gene lookup returns CDR1 SEHNR and CDR2 FQNEAQ (reference sequence). The CDR3 spans 17 residues. V shed 2 bases and J shed 0 bases, with 14 bases lying between them. The CDR3 sequence: CASSLTSWGISYNEQFF. The CDR3 region has the DNA TGTGCCAGCAGCTTAACCTCGTGGGGCATCTCCTACAATGAGCAGTTCTTC.

This clonotype was counted once. V and J are TRBV20-1 and TRBJ2-3; weak D call: TRBD1 (6 bases). The CDR3 has 14 residues. Germline V gene data show CDR1 as DFQATT and CDR2 as SNEGSKA (reference sequence). Between the trimmed V and J ends, which lost 6 bases and 2 bases, there was a span of 15 bases. Here the CDR3 reads CSASGHFSTDTQYF. Here the CDR3 DNA reads TGCAGTGCCTCGGGACACTTCTCCACAGATACGCAGTATTTT.

The CDR3 sequence: CASSTDGASYEQYF. The DNA of the CDR3 is TGTGCCAGCAGTACGGACGGGGCCTCTTACGAGCAGTACTTC. The chain has TRBV6-2 or TRBV6-3 and TRBJ2-7, with D perhaps being TRBD1 or TRBD2 (5 bases each). V lost 5 bases to trimming and J lost 4 bases, with 15 bases between them. The CDR3 totals 14 residues. CDR1 MNHEY and CDR2 SVGEGT come from the germline V gene.

This chain joins TRBV12-3 or TRBV12-4 and TRBJ2-6; D uncertain. V gave up 7 bases and J gave up 4 bases, with 8 bases separating them. The CDR3 runs 13 residues. CDR3 sequence (DNA): TGTGCCAGCACCTTCGCCGGGGCCAACGTCCTGACTTTC. Its translation is CASTFAGANVLTF.

This clonotype has only a few counts. This sequence joins TRBV20-1 and TRBJ2-7; the D gene could be TRBD1 or TRBD2 (5 bases each). Between the trimmed V and J ends, which lost 8 bases and 0 bases, there was a span of 14 bases. Germline V lookup: CDR1 DFQATT, CDR2 SNEGSKA (reference sequence). The CDR3 runs 13 residues. The chain's CDR3 is CSTGTPISYEQYF. The DNA of the CDR3 is TGCAGTACCGGGACCCCCATCTCCTACGAGCAGTACTTC.

The rearrangement uses TRBV14 and TRBJ1-5; D not resolved. The CDR3 contains 16 residues. CDR1 is SGHDN, CDR2 FVKESK, per germline. V shed 0 bases and J shed 0 bases, with 9 bases lying between them. The CDR3 sequence is CASSQDGRASNQPQHF. CDR3 DNA: TGTGCCAGCAGCCAAGATGGCCGGGCTAGCAATCAGCCCCAGCATTTT.

The chain combines TRBV20-1 with TRBJ2-3; 9 nucleotides line up with TRBD2. The CDR3 runs 15 residues. CDR1 is DFQATT and CDR2 is SNEGSKA in the germline V gene (reference sequence). V shed 6 bases, J shed 2 bases, and the junction held 9 bases outside the gene matches. The CDR3 DNA follows: TGCAGTGCGACGGGAGCGGGGGGTCTCACAGATACGCAGTATTTT. Translated, it gives CSATGAGGLTDTQYF.

The CDR3 DNA reads TGTGCCAGCAGTTTATTTCCCGGTCAGGGCGATGAGCAGTTCTTC. Residues: CASSLFPGQGDEQFF. The V gene is TRBV12-3 or TRBV12-4, the J gene TRBJ2-1; maybe TRBD1 (5 bases). Deletions cut 2 bases from V and 8 bases from J, with 16 bases between. This CDR3 spans 15 amino acids.

This clonotype was recorded at least ten times. The chain links TRBV20-1 to TRBJ2-5; TRBD2 agrees at 14 bases. This CDR3 has 14 amino acids. Germline V CDR1 and CDR2: DFQATT, SNEGSKA (reference sequence). J was trimmed by 5 bases and V by 3 bases; bases with no gene match: 2. For the CDR3, the DNA is TGCAGTGCTAGTAGACTAGCGGGAGGGGAGACCCAGTACTTC. Translation gives CSASRLAGGETQYF.

The chain couples TRBV24-1 to TRBJ1-1; TRBD1 might be the D (5 bases). V lost 7 bases and J lost 1, with 9 bases in between. Germline V gene data show CDR1 as KGHDR and CDR2 as SFDVKD. The CDR3 sequence is 13 residues long. The CDR3 DNA sequence: TGTGCCACCAGGGGGGATTGGAACACTGAAGCTTTCTTT. Its protein product is CATRGDWNTEAFF.

This clonotype was counted between two and nine times. CDR3 region: CSAGRGAGNTIYF. As DNA, the CDR3 is TGCAGCGCCGGCAGGGGGGCTGGAAACACCATATATTTT. The chain is built from TRBV29-1 and TRBJ1-3, with TRBD1 matching 7 bases. Germline CDR1 reads SQVTM; CDR2 reads ANQGSEA. The ends lost 7 bases at V and 2 bases at J; junction bases unmatched: 5. The length of the CDR3 is 13 residues.

Only a few counts were recorded for this clonotype. The chain carries TRBV10-3 and TRBJ2-3, with TRBD2 identical over 8 bases. The V gene's germline CDR1 is ENHRY and CDR2 SYGVKD. The CDR3 runs 17 residues. The V segment lost 5 bases and the J segment 1 base; nucleotides outside the gene matches: 11. The CDR3 here is CAISPHLAGTGTDTQYF. Written as DNA, the CDR3 is TGTGCCATCAGTCCCCATCTAGCGGGCACGGGCACAGATACGCAGTATTTT.

The chain joins TRBV20-1 to TRBJ2-4; 7 bases fit TRBD1. With V trimmed by 0 bases and J by 6 bases, 17 bases remained unmatched. Germline V gene lookup returns CDR1 DFQATT and CDR2 SNEGSKA (reference sequence). There are 18 residues in the CDR3. CDR3 sequence reads: CSARDHKTGSDSGNIQYF. DNA for the CDR3: TGCAGTGCTAGAGATCATAAGACAGGGAGTGATAGTGGAAACATTCAGTACTTC.

This clonotype has a handful of counts. The chain couples TRBV7-2 to TRBJ1-1; TRBD1 aligns across 9 bases. V was clipped by 8 bases and J by 4 bases; unmatched bases: 8. The CDR3 loop spans 14 amino acids. Germline CDR1 is SGHTA and CDR2 is FQGNSA. The CDR3 DNA reads as TGTGCCAGCTACCCCGCGACAGGGGGCACTGAAGCTTTCTTT. It yields the protein CASYPATGGTEAFF.

This clonotype came up a few times. V usage is TRBV28 and J usage is TRBJ2-7; 13 bases fit TRBD2. Per the germline V gene, CDR1 is MDHEN and CDR2 is SYDVKM. V was clipped by 7 bases and J by 2 bases; unmatched bases: 8. The CDR3 loop spans 16 amino acids. The CDR3 is CASTRTSGSFAYEQYF. The CDR3 coding sequence is TGTGCCAGCACACGGACTAGCGGGAGTTTCGCCTACGAGCAGTACTTC.

The rearrangement joins TRBV27 to TRBJ1-2; maybe TRBD1 (6 bases). The length of the CDR3 is 13 residues. The V end lost 8 bases, the J end lost 7 bases, and 17 bases lay between the germline ends. Germline V gene data show CDR1 as MNHEY and CDR2 as SMNVEV (reference sequence). In DNA, the CDR3 is TGTGCCAGCGGTCGACAGGCCTCAATTGGCTACACCTTC. It yields the protein CASGRQASIGYTF.

The V and J genes are TRBV6-1 and TRBJ2-3; D is undetermined. Between the trimmed V and J ends, which lost 0 bases and 0 bases, there was a span of 10 bases. The CDR3 extends over 16 amino acids. The V gene's germline CDR1 is MNHNS and CDR2 SASEGT. CDR3 in DNA: TGTGCCAGCAGTGAAGCGGGAATCCCTAGCACAGATACGCAGTATTTT. Translating it yields CASSEAGIPSTDTQYF.

The chain combines TRBV18 with TRBJ1-4, with D unresolved. V dropped 3 bases and J dropped 2 bases, with 10 bases sitting between them. The length of the CDR3 is 15 residues. CDR1 is KGHSH and CDR2 is LQKENI in the germline V gene. CDR3 region: CASSPSQNTNEKLFF. CDR3 DNA: TGTGCCAGCTCACCTTCACAGAATACTAATGAAAAACTGTTTTTT.